This TCR beta chain is from a study of T cells after yellow fever vaccination. Across the whole study: The fractions with low cell numbers were processed using SMART-Seq v4 Ultra Low Input.

Regarding the study as a whole: Any FACS-sorted repertoire could hold abundant clonotypes that contaminate it from the bulk population. Detected again after the booster were most primary-vaccination clones, at 96% CD4 and 88% CD8.

The CDR3 extends over 14 amino acids. The J segment lost 6 bases and the V segment lost 5 bases, leaving 6 bases of the junction unmatched. MiXCR was run by TCRdb on the 5' RACE reads, yielding one entry per CDR3 protein. In the table there are 100,000 to 150,000 distinct CDR3 sequences, 8.9% of which are singletons. Turning to this clonotype: Antigen unknown.

The sample was CD8+ T cells sorted from PBMCs, taken on the day of the yellow fever booster vaccination. The rearrangement joins TRBV12-3 or TRBV12-4 to TRBJ2-3; 9 nucleotides match TRBD1. The source is a man aged 18 to 30 who received the YFV17D yellow fever vaccine. The CDR3 DNA sequence: TGTGCCAGCAGTCCCCTGGACAGGGGTGATACGCAGTATTTT. It is translated as CASSPLDRGDTQYF.